This T cell receptor beta chain appears in the sequencing data of a study of blood T cells in healthy people across ages. A J-beta primer mix and a sample-barcoded 5' primer were used in a second PCR of about 7 to 12 cycles. In TCRdb, the 5' RACE reads were re-called with MiXCR into one record per CDR3 protein. The sample has 800,000 to 1,000,000 distinct CDR3 sequences; around 48% are singletons. The CDR3 is 15 amino acids. The V gene end was trimmed by 3 bases and the J gene end by 5 bases; junction bases not matched to a gene: 6. Only a few counts were recorded for this clonotype. Antigen unknown. Points from the study as a whole: More naive CD4+ cells and higher diversity marked long-lived donors relative to aged donors.

The J gene is TRBJ2-3, the V gene TRBV12-3 or TRBV12-4, with 9 bases that match TRBD2. Sequencing input: blood. This TCR derives from a man between 25 and 39 years old in good health. The DNA of the CDR3 is TGTGCCAGCAGTTTTCGCGGGGGGGCCGGAGATACGCAGTATTTT. It yields the protein CASSFRGGAGDTQYF.